Sequencing of this T cell receptor beta chain was carried out in a study of T-cell memory formation after mild COVID-19. TCRdb fed the 5' RACE reads into MiXCR, producing one record per CDR3 protein. The data show 55,000 to 75,000 distinct CDR3 sequences, 25% to 35% seen once. The TCR originated in a man aged 18-30 years who had mild COVID-19 (a few samples of this study predate the infection). Cell type and time point are not known. Sample: PBMCs or a T cell subset sorted from them (not recorded which).

The CDR3 spells CASSFGGSYEQYF. The CDR3 region has the DNA TGTGCCAGCAGTTTTGGGGGCTCCTACGAGCAGTACTTC. The gene calls are TRBV12-3 or TRBV12-4 and TRBJ2-7; D may be TRBD1 or TRBD2 (5 bases each). CDR3 length equals 13 residues. V lost 3 bases, J lost 0 bases, and 6 bases lay in between.